The entry below gives a single T cell receptor (beta chain) sequence along with its context. The data stem from a study of cytomegalovirus exposure and HLA in healthy donors. PCR employed 60 Vbeta and 13 Jbeta primers. TCRdb's table, derived via immunoSEQ multiplex PCR, lists solely in-frame clones and lacks some. The sample includes around 150,000 clones, more than 70% of them seen just once. This CDR3 is built from 14 residues. From germline, CDR1 is LNHDA and CDR2 SQIVND (reference sequence). V was pared by 5 bases and J by 0 bases, with 8 bases between. The source of this sequence is a man aged 18 to 29 in good health and CMV-seropositive. The rearrangement uses TRBV19 and TRBJ1-5, with D possibly TRBD1 on 5 matching bases. Material for sequencing was PBMCs. The CDR3 DNA reads as TGTGCCAGTAGTTGGGGCATTAGCAATCAGCCCCAGCATTTT. As protein: CASSWGISNQPQHF.